Shown below are 10 T cell receptor beta chains from a single sample sequenced in a study of monozygotic twins with inflammatory bowel disease. TCRdb reanalyzed the 5' RACE reads and collapses them to one entry per CDR3 protein, without DNA. Its table lists around 140,000 distinct CDR3 sequences. The material sequenced was blood. All receptors come from a human donor with ulcerative colitis or Crohn's disease, or a healthy co-twin of an affected twin (not recorded which).

The chain has TRBV24-1 and TRBJ2-6; absent DNA, TCRdb's TRBD1 call cannot be checked. This CDR3 is built from 18 residues. Germline CDR1 KGHDR, CDR2 SFDVKD. The CDR3 reads CATSDPNWGTDGANVLTF.

CDR3 region: CASSQIWDKVDIQYF. This rearrangement joins TRBV28 to TRBJ2-4. The CDR3 has 15 residues. Germline V CDR1 and CDR2: MDHEN, SYDVKM.

The J gene is TRBJ2-1, the V gene TRBV5-1; TCRdb designates TRBD2, a call that cannot be tested without DNA. The CDR3 spans 17 residues. Germline CDR1 and CDR2: SGHRS and YFSETQ. The CDR3 is CASSGTSGGGPYNEQFF.

The chain uses TRBV28 and TRBJ2-7; no DNA is available, so the TRBD1 call from TCRdb remains unchecked. CDR1 is MDHEN and CDR2 is SYDVKM in the germline V gene. CDR3 length: 12 residues. The CDR3 sequence is CASRGQGHEQYF.

The CDR3 region is CASRETGKGSPLHF. The chain joins TRBV6-1 to TRBJ1-6; lacking DNA, the TRBD1 call made by TCRdb goes unchecked. From germline, CDR1 is MNHNS and CDR2 SASEGT. The CDR3 loop spans 14 amino acids.

J is TRBJ1-2 and V is TRBV5-1. The CDR3 length is 13 residues. Looked up from germline, CDR1 is SGHRS and CDR2 is YFSETQ. CDR3 protein: CASSFNSFYGYTF.

J is TRBJ2-2 and V is TRBV11-2. CDR1 and CDR2 (germline): SGHAT, FQNNGV. The CDR3 is 15 residues long. The CDR3 is CASSLVRANTGELFF.

This rearrangement joins TRBV11-2 to TRBJ1-3. There are 13 residues in the CDR3. Germline V gene sequence: CDR1 SGHAT, CDR2 FQNNGV. The CDR3 loop is CASSLGQENTIYF.

J is TRBJ1-5 and V is TRBV5-4; TCRdb reports TRBD1, a call that lacks DNA to check it against. Per germline, CDR1 SGHNT and CDR2 YYREEE (reference sequence). This CDR3 is built from 15 residues. The chain's CDR3 is CASSLDRGVNQPQHF.

The chain has TRBV28 and TRBJ1-2; the D call from TCRdb, TRBD1, cannot be confirmed without DNA. The length of the CDR3 is 14 residues. Germline assignment: CDR1 MDHEN and CDR2 SYDVKM. The CDR3 loop is CASSSIGTFYGYTF.